This T cell receptor beta chain was sequenced during a study of cytomegalovirus exposure and HLA in healthy donors. Whole-study results and caveats: In a later analysis, at a false discovery rate of 0.05, 16,951 TCR beta sequences were associated with HLA alleles. Despite most TCR sequences being rare, some public TCRs occurred in many donors.

13 Jbeta primers and 60 Vbeta primers were used for the PCR. Sequencing was performed with immunoSEQ multiplex PCR; in TCRdb, only in-frame clones are kept and a portion is missing. Found here are 95,000 to 100,000 clones, around 76% of them singletons; the top ten hold roughly 7.1%. Note on this clone: Antigen unknown.

The length of the CDR3 is 13 residues. Trimming took 2 bases from V and 2 from J, leaving 7 bases between them. CDR1 and CDR2 from the germline V gene are SGHVS and FQNEAQ. Sequencing used PBMCs. This clonotype originated in a man in his forties or fifties in good health and CMV-seropositive. The J gene is TRBJ2-7, the V gene TRBV7-8; tentative D call: TRBD2 (5 bases). The CDR3 region has the DNA TGTGCCAGCAGCTTAAGGCGGGCCTACGAGCAGTACTTC. Protein: CASSLRRAYEQYF. The variable domain in full, with the rest retrieved from reference TRBV7-8 and TRBJ2-7, is GAGVSQSPRYKVAKRGQDVALRCDPISGHVSLFWYQQALGQGPEFLTYFQNEAQLDKSGLPSDRFFAERPEGSVSTLKIQRTQQEDSAVYLCASSLRRAYEQYFGPGTRLTVT.